This T cell receptor (beta chain) comes out of a study of blood T cell repertoires in COVID-19. Produced via immunoSEQ multiplex PCR; TCRdb's table is partial and in-frame only. The repertoire consists of about 260,000 clones, with roughly 86% occurring once and the leading ten covering 8.5% to 9%. CDR1 SGHRS and CDR2 YFSETQ come from the germline V gene. The CDR3 loop spans 17 amino acids. Trimming at V came to 4 bases and at J to 5 bases, leaving 12 bases not matched to a gene. The chain employs TRBV5-1 and TRBJ2-5; 12 nucleotides line up with TRBD2. This receptor was taken from a middle-aged man with active or convalescent COVID-19. Sequenced: peripheral blood. DNA for the CDR3: TGCGCCAGCAGCCCCGGGACTAGCGGGCTCTGGGGGGAGACCCAGTACTTC. It codes for CASSPGTSGLWGETQYF. Full variable domain (missing parts from reference TRBV5-1 and TRBJ2-5): KAGVTQTPRYLIKTRGQQVTLSCSPISGHRSVSWYQQTPGQGLQFLFEYFSETQRNKGNFPGRFSGRQFSNSRSEMNVSTLELGDSALYLCASSPGTSGLWGETQYFGPGTRLLVL.